This T cell receptor (beta chain) was observed in a study of Graves' ophthalmopathy and Graves' hyperthyroidism. This clonotype was seen more than once but under ten times. Active ophthalmopathy (CAS at least 3, NOSPECS at least 4), lasting under 3 months. Germline CDR1 reads LGHNA; CDR2 reads YNFKEQ. The CDR3 is 17 amino acids. With 0 bases removed from V and 0 bases from J, the gap between germline ends came to 12 bases. The study amplified TCR beta CDR3 regions using RNA transcripts. The library came from an HTBI-primed first-round RT-PCR and a second-round multiplex PCR. TCRdb used MiXCR to reprocess the multiplex PCR reads, holding one entry per CDR3 protein. The data hold some 750,000 distinct CDR3 sequences, with approximately 40% observed a single time.

The receptor comes from an adult man with Graves' ophthalmopathy. The material sequenced was peripheral blood. The chain employs TRBV4-2 and TRBJ1-3; D gene uncertain. CDR3 in amino acids: CASSQDKGSVSGNTIYF. CDR3 in DNA: TGTGCCAGCAGCCAAGACAAAGGGTCCGTCTCTGGAAACACCATATATTTT.